This section outlines one T cell receptor (beta chain) sequence together with its context. Germline V gene sequence: CDR1 MGHDK, CDR2 SYGVNS. CDR3 length: 15 residues. V was cut by 5 bases and J by 4 bases, with 17 bases left in between. The data originate from a study of blood T cells in healthy people across ages. Then a second PCR, running about 7 to 11 cycles, was carried out with a sample-barcoded 5' primer and a J-beta primer mix. TCRdb fed the 5' RACE reads into MiXCR, producing one record per CDR3 protein. The sample has more than 800,000 distinct CDR3 sequences; around 26% are singletons. The receptor comes from a woman older than 75 in good health. The rearrangement links TRBV25-1 to TRBJ1-2, with D unresolved. Sequenced: blood. The chain's CDR3 is CASSPTQTYRYGYTF. DNA for the CDR3: TGTGCCAGCAGTCCAACACAGACCTACCGCTATGGCTACACCTTC.